Following are 7 T cell receptor beta chains from one sample sequenced in a study of blood T cell repertoires in COVID-19. Only in-frame clones appear in the TCRdb table, and some are missing; sequencing was by immunoSEQ multiplex PCR. Of 300,000 to 450,000 clones listed, 75% to 90% are singletons. What was sequenced was peripheral blood. The receptor set was obtained from a young woman with acute or convalescent COVID-19.

The V call is TRBV5-1, the J call TRBJ1-1; 10 bases align to TRBD1. V was pared by 0 bases and J by 7 bases, with 3 bases of the junction left unmatched. Germline V gene data show CDR1 as SGHRS and CDR2 as YFSETQ. This CDR3 has 14 residues. CDR3 residues: CASSLGQGAGEAFF. The CDR3 nucleotides are TGCGCCAGCAGCTTGGGACAGGGGGCCGGTGAAGCTTTCTTT.

V and J are TRBV27 and TRBJ1-3; D possibly corresponds to TRBD1 (5 bases). V gave up 5 bases and J gave up 4 bases, with 15 bases separating them. The CDR3 extends over 15 amino acids. The germline V gene has CDR1 MNHEY and CDR2 SMNVEV (reference sequence). The CDR3 spells CASSKGWGQGNTIYF. In DNA, the CDR3 is TGTGCCAGCAGTAAAGGCTGGGGCCAGGGAAACACCATATATTTT.

The chain employs TRBV10-3 and TRBJ2-7, with 7 bases identical to TRBD2. Unmatched junction bases numbered 9, after V lost 3 bases and J lost 4 bases. Germline V gene sequence: CDR1 ENHRY, CDR2 SYGVKD. CDR3 length equals 15 residues. CDR3 loop: CAISEETSDLYEQYF. The CDR3 nucleotides read TGTGCCATCAGTGAAGAAACTAGCGATTTGTACGAGCAGTACTTC.

This chain joins TRBV21-1 and TRBJ2-1; the table calls TRBD2, which could not be checked here. TRBV21-1 is shown as a pseudogene. This CDR3 region has 17 residues. CDR3 residues: CASSKGLAETNGNEQFF. The DNA of the CDR3 is TGTGCCAGCAGCAAAGGACTAGCGGAGACGAATGGCAATGAGCAGTTCTTC.

The chain is built from TRBV1 and TRBJ1-6; no check of the table's D call, TRBD1, against the DNA was made. TRBV1 is designated a pseudogene. The CDR3 spans 19 residues. In nucleotides, the CDR3 is TGCACCAGCAGCCAAGATCTGAGGGGGATGAGCTCCTATAATTCACCCCTCCACTTT. Translated: CTSSQDLRGMSSYNSPLHF.

The V gene is TRBV11-2, the J gene TRBJ2-3, with D perhaps matching TRBD2 (5 bases). Germline-derived CDR1 and CDR2 are SGHAT and FQNNGV. This CDR3 is built from 17 residues. V was cut by 4 bases and J by 4 bases, with 21 bases left in between. Here the CDR3 reads CASSYYRRSGAADTQYF. CDR3 in DNA: TGTGCCAGCAGCTACTACCGGAGGAGCGGTGCGGCAGATACGCAGTATTTT.

The chain combines TRBV5-8 with TRBJ1-1, with D possibly TRBD1 on 6 matching bases. In germline, CDR1 is SGHTS, CDR2 YDEGEE. The CDR3 length is 11 residues. With 4 bases removed from V and 9 bases from J, the gap between germline ends came to 10 bases. CDR3 in DNA: TGTGCCAGCAGCGGTAGGGGGAAAGCTTTCTTT. Amino acid sequence: CASSGRGKAFF.